A single sample gave rise to the 19 T cell receptor beta chains below, sequenced in a study of regulatory T cells in long-lasting Graves disease. The authors built TCR beta libraries using iRepertoire HTBI primers and Arm-PCR of CDR3 regions. Using its own MiXCR run on the multiplex PCR reads, TCRdb lists one record per CDR3 protein. The sample shows fewer than 550,000 distinct CDR3 sequences, about a sixth of them seen only once. Indicated time point: newly diagnosed GD, antithyroid drugs for less than 3 months. Researchers made the TCR library from RNA that was extracted from PBMCs. The sample was also reused in another study, on T cells in Graves' hyperthyroidism and ophthalmopathy.

Sequencing used peripheral blood mononuclear cells (PBMCs), obtained at new diagnosis, from a patient treated with antithyroid drugs. The receptors here all came from a woman in her late teens or twenties with Graves disease.

In its sample, this clonotype was seen many times. The chain links TRBV11-2 to TRBJ2-3, with TRBD2 identical over 15 bases. CDR1 and CDR2 (germline): SGHAT, FQNNGV. The junction had 14 bases not matched to a gene; V was cut back by 8 bases and J by 5 bases. CDR3 size: 18 residues. The CDR3 DNA sequence: TGTGCCAGCGCGAGCGGACAGGTGGGACTAGCGGGGGGAGATACGCAGTATTTT. This translates into CASASGQVGLAGGDTQYF.

This clonotype was detected ten times or more. This sequence joins TRBV18 and TRBJ2-1; no clear D. V was trimmed by 0 bases and J by 0 bases, leaving 9 bases between them. The germline CDR1 and CDR2 sequences are KGHSH and LQKENI. The CDR3 runs to 16 residues. DNA for the CDR3: TGTGCCAGCTCACCACCGTCCAGGAGCTCCTACAATGAGCAGTTCTTC. Protein product: CASSPPSRSSYNEQFF. Looking up the rest from reference TRBV18 and TRBJ2-1 gives the full variable domain: NAGVMQNPRHLVRRRGQEARLRCSPMKGHSHVYWYRQLPEEGLKFMVYLQKENIIDESGMPKERFSAEFPKEGPSILRIQQVVRGDSAAYFCASSPPSRSSYNEQFFGPGTRLTVL.

This clonotype was seen a few times. The chain's CDR3 is CASSDRGQENNEQFF. The CDR3 bases are TGTGCCAGCAGCGACCGGGGACAGGAGAACAATGAGCAGTTCTTC. V is TRBV14 and J is TRBJ2-1, with 8 positions matching TRBD1. V lost 5 bases, J lost 5 bases, and 8 bases stayed unmatched. CDR3 length: 15 amino acids. Germline-derived CDR1 and CDR2 are SGHDN and FVKESK.

About this clonotype: One end of the junction fails to match germline, which may point to a read error. The rearrangement joins TRBV18 to TRBJ2-1; D is perhaps TRBD2 (6 bases). There are 13 residues in the CDR3. Germline V gene data show CDR1 as KGHSH and CDR2 as LQKENI. Here the CDR3 reads CANSPSGGDEQFF. CDR3 sequence (DNA): TGTGCCAACTCACCCAGCGGAGGGGATGAGCAGTTCTTC.

This clonotype was counted many times. CDR3 in DNA: TGTGCCAGCAGTTTGGCGGGAGCTGGATCCTACGAGCAGTACTTC. It codes for CASSLAGAGSYEQYF. This chain uses TRBV28 with TRBJ2-7; 7 bases align to TRBD2. Germline V gene sequence: CDR1 MDHEN, CDR2 SYDVKM. J lost 1 base, V lost 3 bases, and 6 bases had no gene match. This CDR3 contains 15 residues.

The chain is built from TRBV27 and TRBJ2-5; 13 bases match TRBD2. This CDR3 is built from 15 residues. With V trimmed by 4 bases and J by 5 bases, 4 bases remained unmatched. CDR1 is MNHEY, CDR2 SMNVEV, per germline (reference sequence). CDR3 in amino acids: CASSSELAGGETQYF. The DNA for the CDR3 is TGTGCCAGCAGTTCGGAACTAGCGGGAGGGGAGACCCAGTACTTC.

This clonotype has ten or more counts. The CDR3 region is CASSSSGTGSLEQYF. The CDR3 DNA follows: TGTGCCAGCAGTTCCTCCGGGACAGGGAGTCTCGAGCAGTACTTC. The rearrangement joins TRBV6-5 to TRBJ2-7; TRBD1 aligns across 9 bases. This CDR3 region has 15 residues. CDR1 and CDR2 from the germline V gene are MNHEY and SVGAGI. V lost 4 bases and J lost 6; bases outside the gene matches: 10.

This clonotype was seen many times. V gene TRBV12-3 or TRBV12-4 combines with J gene TRBJ1-6, with 9 bases fitting TRBD1. The CDR3 consists of 14 residues. V lost 7 bases, J lost 10 bases, and 8 bases stayed unmatched. DNA of the CDR3: TGTGCCAGCACCGGGACAGGGCAAGGATCACCCCTCCACTTT. It encodes CASTGTGQGSPLHF.

In its sample, this clonotype was seen many times. The chain joins TRBV7-2 to TRBJ2-1; no reliable D call. The CDR3 is made up of 14 amino acids. The V end was cut by 5 bases, the J end by 8 bases, with 16 bases between. The germline CDR1 and CDR2 sequences are SGHTA and FQGNSA. The CDR3, as DNA: TGTGCCAGCAGCCCCTGGGCGGTCCGGGATGAGCAGTTCTTC. Translation: CASSPWAVRDEQFF.

This chain connects TRBV28 to TRBJ2-7; D is possibly TRBD1 (5 bases). There are 14 residues in the CDR3. Germline values: CDR1 MDHEN, CDR2 SYDVKM. V was shortened by 3 bases and J by 6 bases, with 15 bases between the two germline ends. The CDR3 DNA is TGTGCCAGCAGTTTTGGTAGGGGTACGGTCGAGCAGTACTTC. It translates to CASSFGRGTVEQYF.

This clonotype was picked up one time. Since a much larger clone is just one base distant, this may be a read error. The chain couples TRBV6-1 to TRBJ2-2, with unresolved D. Germline V lookup: CDR1 MNHNS, CDR2 SASEGT. Trimming left V 5 bases short and J 7 bases short, with 11 bases between. CDR3 size: 13 residues. In nucleotides, the CDR3 is TGTGCCAGCAGTCTCCACGGAAACGGGGAGCTGTTTTTT. It encodes CASSLHGNGELFF.

This clonotype was seen more than once but under ten times. The rearrangement uses TRBV5-5 and TRBJ1-2; the D gene is possibly TRBD1 (5 bases). The CDR3 consists of 13 residues. With 0 bases removed from V and 8 bases from J, the gap between germline ends came to 11 bases. CDR1 SGHKS and CDR2 YYEKEE come from the germline V gene (reference sequence). As DNA, the CDR3 is TGTGCCAGCAGCTTGGGCAGGGAATTCGGCTACACCTTC. The encoded protein is CASSLGREFGYTF.

V is TRBV12-5 and J is TRBJ1-1; 7 positions match TRBD1. The germline V gene encodes CDR1 LGHNT and CDR2 FRNRAP. The CDR3 length is 14 residues. Germline trimming cut 7 bases from V and 5 bases from J; bases unmatched to any gene: 10. DNA of the CDR3: TGTGCTAGTGAGATCGGGACAGCCCCAACTGAAGCTTTCTTT. Protein sequence: CASEIGTAPTEAFF.

A few counts support this clonotype. The CDR3 DNA is TGTGCCAGCAGCTCGAGTTTGGGGGTATTTGGGGCCAACGTCCTGACTTTC. It codes for CASSSSLGVFGANVLTF. The chain uses TRBV12-3 or TRBV12-4 and TRBJ2-6; D might be TRBD1 or TRBD2, each matching 5 bases. Trimming shortened V by 6 bases and J by 3 bases, and 18 bases separated the two germline ends. The CDR3 has 17 amino acids.

In this sample, this clonotype turned up many times. The chain carries TRBV5-5 and TRBJ2-1; TRBD1 aligns across 9 bases. The CDR3 covers 15 residues. V was clipped by 4 bases and J by 0 bases; unmatched bases: 2. Germline loops: CDR1 SGHKS, CDR2 YYEKEE (reference sequence). The CDR3: CASSPGQGSYNEQFF. The CDR3 coding sequence is TGTGCCAGCAGCCCGGGACAGGGCTCCTACAATGAGCAGTTCTTC.

This clonotype turned up a few times. V and J are TRBV27 and TRBJ2-7; 7 bases are shared with TRBD2. The germline V gene encodes CDR1 MNHEY and CDR2 SMNVEV (reference sequence). Losses at the gene ends were 3 bases for V and 2 bases for J; bases not matched to a gene: 4. The CDR3 spans 14 residues. The CDR3 sequence: CASSLYAGAYEQYF. CDR3 in DNA: TGTGCCAGCAGTTTGTATGCGGGGGCCTACGAGCAGTACTTC.

This clonotype was recorded at least ten times. The V call is TRBV6-1, the J call TRBJ2-1; D unclear. Germline V CDR1 and CDR2: MNHNS, SASEGT. V was shortened by 3 bases and J by 8 bases, with 11 bases between the two germline ends. CDR3 length: 13 amino acids. CDR3 residues: CASSDGLRDEQFF. The CDR3, as DNA: TGTGCCAGCAGTGATGGCCTCCGGGATGAGCAGTTCTTC.

This clonotype was detected a few times. The chain links TRBV19 to TRBJ2-5; the D call may be TRBD1 or TRBD2 (5 bases each). There are 15 residues in the CDR3. Germline CDR1 LNHDA, CDR2 SQIVND (reference sequence). V shed 6 bases and J shed 5 bases, with 19 bases lying between them. The CDR3 here is CASSSAAPRGETQYF. The CDR3 nucleotides read TGTGCCAGTAGCTCAGCGGCGCCCCGGGGCGAGACCCAGTACTTC.

This clonotype was detected ten times or more. An end of the junction does not agree with germline; a read error may underlie this. CDR3 region: CASSGGTGNNQPQHF. The DNA of the CDR3 is TGTGCCAGCAGCGGCGGGACAGGGAACAATCAGCCCCAGCATTTT. The rearrangement uses TRBV5-1 and TRBJ1-5; 9 bases fit TRBD1. Germline values: CDR1 SGHRS, CDR2 YFSETQ. The CDR3 is 15 amino acids. The full variable domain, with the rest looked up from reference TRBV5-1 and TRBJ1-5, is KAGVTQTPRYLIKTRGQQVTLSCSPISGHRSVSWYQQTPGQGLQFLFEYFSETQRNKGNFPGRFSGRQFSNSRSEMNVSTLELGDSALYLCASSGGTGNNQPQHFGDGTRLSIL.